One T cell receptor (beta chain) is described in this entry. The J segment lost 1 base and the V segment lost 2 bases, leaving 4 bases of the junction unmatched. This CDR3 spans 15 amino acids. From germline, CDR1 is MNHNS and CDR2 SASEGT. The sample is drawn from a study of blood T cell repertoires in COVID-19. Produced via immunoSEQ multiplex PCR; TCRdb's table is partial and in-frame only. Here the sample spans fewer than 350,000 clones, about 93% being singletons. This receptor was obtained from a woman younger than 45 with COVID-19, enrolled during active disease. The chain joins TRBV6-1 to TRBJ1-1, with 7 bases matching TRBD1. Sequencing was done on a sample of peripheral blood. CDR3 sequence (DNA): TGTGCCAGCAGTGAATCGGGACAGCCGAACACTGAAGCTTTCTTT. As protein: CASSESGQPNTEAFF.